This TCR beta chain was retrieved from a study of T-cell reconstitution after alpha-beta-depleted transplantation in children. This clonotype occurred many times. V lost 3 bases and J 7 bases, leaving 3 bases between the germline ends. CDR3 length: 11 amino acids. Unique molecular identifiers were built into the TCRbeta library. TCRdb reprocessed the PCR reads with MiXCR, giving one entry per CDR3 protein. The sample lists 190,000 or so distinct CDR3 sequences, 6.3% seen once, with roughly 4.8% in the top ten. The source of this sequence is a girl under two years old with combined immunodeficiency, due to receive a stem cell transplant. Sequencing used PBMCs, obtained before TCRalphabeta/CD19-depleted stem cell transplant. The rearrangement links TRBV12-3 or TRBV12-4 to TRBJ2-2, with D hard to call. The CDR3 nucleotides are TGTGCCAGCAGTTTCGGCGGGGAGCTGTTTTTT. It translates to CASSFGGELFF.